This T cell receptor (beta chain) is drawn from a study of blood T cell repertoires in COVID-19. Whole-study context: The United States, Italy and Spain supplied acute and convalescent COVID-19 samples. Sources were T cells, B-cell-depleted T cells, or PBMCs; the material itself was cDNA or gDNA.

In the study's own analysis: By means of reference gene primer amplification, nucleated cell counts were estimated. Data came from immunoSEQ multiplex PCR; TCRdb stores just in-frame clones and leaves some out. V and J calls and clone size are those listed in that table; D and trimming were worked out from the DNA. This sample has 150,000 to 200,000 clones; over 70% occur once, and the top ten carry roughly 18%. Trimming stripped 4 bases from V and 0 bases from J, with 11 bases between. The length of the CDR3 is 15 residues. The germline CDR1 and CDR2 sequences are SGHRS and YFSETQ. Sequenced sample: peripheral blood. The sequence derives from a woman aged 70-85 years who had recovered from COVID-19. The chain combines TRBV5-1 with TRBJ1-3, with a tentative D call TRBD1 (5 bases). CDR3 bases: TGCGCCAGCAGCCCACAGGTTACCTCTGGAAACACCATATATTTT. Amino acids: CASSPQVTSGNTIYF.